This T cell receptor beta chain is drawn from a study of T-cell reconstitution after alpha-beta-depleted transplantation in children. Findings and limits, study-wide: Some patients' high day-60 TCRbeta diversity was attributed to recipient cells surviving conditioning. Newly generated T cells supplied most T-cell counts and diversity one year post-transplant. Several hundred expanded graft clones reportedly supplied alpha-beta T cells about two months after transplant.

Deletions cut 0 bases from V and 8 bases from J, with 14 bases between. This CDR3 spans 15 amino acids. Germline CDR1 reads LGHDT; CDR2 reads YNNKEL (reference sequence). This clonotype was seen repeatedly, ten times or more. Its antigen is unidentified. Unique molecular identifiers featured in how the TCRbeta library was prepared. TCRdb fed the PCR reads into MiXCR, producing one record per CDR3 protein. The table includes hundreds of thousands of distinct CDR3 sequences, less than 15% detected once. Material: PBMCs, obtained before TCRalphabeta/CD19-depleted stem cell transplant. The TCR sequence derives from a girl aged 2-10 years with congenital amegakaryocytic thrombocytopenia, due to receive a stem cell transplant. The chain couples TRBV3-1 to TRBJ2-1; D remains ambiguous. CDR3 nucleotides: TGTGCCAGCAGCCAAGAAGGGAATCTCAGCGATGAGCAGTTCTTC. Its translation is CASSQEGNLSDEQFF.